The 31 T cell receptor beta chains below come from one sample, sequenced in a study of cytomegalovirus exposure and HLA in healthy donors. Measured with immunoSEQ multiplex PCR; TCRdb has only the in-frame clones, and not every one. The table includes 160,000 or so clones, more than 75% detected once. Sequencing used PBMCs. Receptors were obtained from a man aged 18 to 29 in good health and CMV-seropositive.

J is TRBJ2-1 and V is TRBV4-3; 9 bases match TRBD2. From germline, CDR1 is LGHNA and CDR2 YSLEER. Trimming cost V 0 bases and J 7 bases; bases outside gene matches: 13. The CDR3 is 18 residues long. In nucleotides, the CDR3 is TGCGCCAGCAGCCAAGACCCCCCCCAAGCGGGGGGTAGGAATGAGCAGTTCTTC. It codes for CASSQDPPQAGGRNEQFF.

This clone was detected only once. In DNA, the CDR3 is TGTGCCTGTACGGACAGGGAGGAAAACGAGCAGTACTTC. Translation: CACTDREENEQYF. This chain links TRBV6-5 with TRBJ2-7; 8 positions match TRBD1. Germline loops: CDR1 MNHEY, CDR2 SVGAGI. With V trimmed by 11 bases and J by 5 bases, 11 bases remained unmatched. The length of the CDR3 is 13 residues.

This chain links TRBV18 with TRBJ2-3; D is possibly TRBD1 (5 bases). Germline V gives CDR1 KGHSH, CDR2 LQKENI. The CDR3 spans 13 residues. The germline V and J ends were trimmed by 5 bases and 5 bases, with 11 bases remaining between them. CDR3 bases: TGTGCCAGCTCAACCAGACAGCGAGATACGCAGTATTTT. Amino acid sequence: CASSTRQRDTQYF.

The chain recombines TRBV5-1 with TRBJ2-7; 11 nucleotides line up with TRBD2. The CDR3 spans 16 residues. CDR1 and CDR2 (germline): SGHRS, YFSETQ. Trimming at V came to 0 bases and at J to 5 bases, leaving 7 bases not matched to a gene. The CDR3 DNA follows: TGCGCCAGCAGCTTGGAGACTAGCGGGGCCGGCGACGAGCAGTACTTC. It is translated as CASSLETSGAGDEQYF. The variable domain in full, with the rest retrieved from reference TRBV5-1 and TRBJ2-7, is KAGVTQTPRYLIKTRGQQVTLSCSPISGHRSVSWYQQTPGQGLQFLFEYFSETQRNKGNFPGRFSGRQFSNSRSEMNVSTLELGDSALYLCASSLETSGAGDEQYFGPGTRLTVT.

This clone came up once. The chain links TRBV6-5 to TRBJ2-1; TRBD1 matches 8 bases. After removal of 4 bases from V and 9 bases from J, the junction contained 5 bases not matched to a gene. This CDR3 spans 13 amino acids. Germline V gene data show CDR1 as MNHEY and CDR2 as SVGAGI. CDR3 loop: CASSWPGGLEQFF. CDR3 in DNA: TGTGCCAGCAGTTGGCCAGGGGGCCTTGAGCAGTTCTTC.

There are a few counts of this clone. This rearrangement joins TRBV19 to TRBJ1-2, with D uncertain. Germline assignment: CDR1 LNHDA and CDR2 SQIVND (reference sequence). This CDR3 has 14 amino acids. Trimming cost V 6 bases and J 8 bases, with 19 bases left between them. CDR3: CASRTDMSSLGYTF. DNA for the CDR3: TGTGCCAGTAGAACCGACATGTCCAGTTTGGGCTACACCTTC.

The chain uses TRBV7-9 and TRBJ2-7, with D unclear. Germline V gene sequence: CDR1 SEHNR, CDR2 FQNEAQ (reference sequence). The CDR3 extends over 11 amino acids. Deletions cut 4 bases from V and 2 bases from J, with 3 bases between. The CDR3 reads CASSSTYEQYF. For the CDR3, the DNA is TGTGCCAGCAGCTCCACCTACGAGCAGTACTTC.

This chain links TRBV9 with TRBJ2-7; TRBD1 agrees at 7 bases. V dropped 3 bases and J dropped 2; count of bases not matched to a gene: 11. CDR1 SGDLS and CDR2 YYNGEE come from the germline V gene. This CDR3 region has 16 residues. The DNA for the CDR3 is TGTGCCAGCAGCGGGGGCCCCCGGGACAGAGCCTACGAGCAGTACTTC. Its translation: CASSGGPRDRAYEQYF.

The CDR3 nucleotides read TGTGCCAGCAGCATTAGCGGAATCTCCTACAATGAGCAGTTCTTC. Its translation: CASSISGISYNEQFF. The chain couples TRBV9 to TRBJ2-1; a possible D gene is TRBD2 (6 bases). From germline, CDR1 is SGDLS and CDR2 YYNGEE. This CDR3 region has 15 residues. V shed 4 bases and J shed 0 bases, with 11 bases lying between them.

V usage is TRBV7-2 and J usage is TRBJ2-7; 7 nucleotides line up with TRBD2. V shed 5 bases, J shed 2 bases, and the junction held 6 bases outside the gene matches. Germline V CDR1 and CDR2: SGHTA, FQGNSA. This CDR3 has 14 amino acids. DNA of the CDR3: TGTGCCAGCAGCCAGGGAGGGAAACCCTACGAGCAGTACTTC. Translating it yields CASSQGGKPYEQYF.

V and J are TRBV2 and TRBJ1-3; maybe TRBD1 (5 bases). The CDR3 has 15 residues. The ends were cut back, 8 bases at V and 0 bases at J, with 14 bases in the middle. Looked up from germline, CDR1 is SNHLY and CDR2 is FYNNEI. The CDR3, as DNA: TGTGCCAGCCAGTGGCAGGGACTCTCTGGAAACACCATATATTTT. It specifies CASQWQGLSGNTIYF.

This clone has just one count. The genes are TRBV4-3 and TRBJ2-1, with 15 bases matching TRBD2. The J segment lost 8 bases and the V segment lost 0 bases, leaving 11 bases of the junction unmatched. The CDR3 runs 19 residues. Germline V gene sequence: CDR1 LGHNA, CDR2 YSLEER. CDR3 DNA: TGCGCCAGCAGCCAAGATTGGCTAGGACTAGCGGGAGGGGAAGATGAGCAGTTCTTC. It encodes CASSQDWLGLAGGEDEQFF.

This chain joins TRBV19 and TRBJ1-4; D remains ambiguous. Deletions cut 2 bases from V and 1 base from J, with 8 bases between. CDR1 and CDR2 (germline): LNHDA, SQIVND (reference sequence). CDR3 length: 15 amino acids. The CDR3 spells CASSITAVTNEKLFF. The CDR3 DNA sequence: TGTGCCAGTAGTATAACGGCGGTAACTAATGAAAAACTGTTTTTT.

A word on this clone: A junction end diverges from the germline sequence, so it may reflect a read error. The genes are TRBV7-7 and TRBJ2-3; D call uncertain. Germline V gene sequence: CDR1 SSHAT, CDR2 FNYEAQ (reference sequence). The CDR3 consists of 15 residues. The CDR3 here is CASSPTLSSGDTQYF. The CDR3 DNA follows: TGTGCTAGCAGCCCCACCCTCTCTAGTGGAGATACGCAGTATTTT.

The CDR3 bases are TGCGCCAGCAGTGAGTCCGGCCAGGGAAATGTGCAGTACTTC. Amino acids: CASSESGQGNVQYF. The rearrangement uses TRBV10-2 and TRBJ2-7, with D possibly TRBD1 on 5 matching bases. The V and J ends lost 0 bases and 9 bases respectively, with 15 bases between them. Germline assignment: CDR1 WSHSY and CDR2 SAAADI. The CDR3 runs to 14 residues.

This chain joins TRBV18 and TRBJ1-4; 8 positions match TRBD1. CDR3 length: 14 amino acids. Germline V lookup: CDR1 KGHSH, CDR2 LQKENI. V lost 5 bases and J lost 8; bases outside the gene matches: 7. CDR3 in DNA: TGTGCCAGCTCAAGGGACAGGCGTGGAGAAAAACTGTTTTTT. The encoded protein is CASSRDRRGEKLFF.

The chain carries TRBV12-5 and TRBJ2-3; TRBD2 agrees at 12 bases. Looked up from germline, CDR1 is LGHNT and CDR2 is FRNRAP. Losses at the gene ends were 6 bases for V and 4 bases for J; bases not matched to a gene: 11. The CDR3 has 17 residues. The CDR3 region has the DNA TGTGCTAGTGGGACTAGCGGGGGACCACCCCGCCCAGATACGCAGTATTTT. Translation gives CASGTSGGPPRPDTQYF.

The sample holds one count of this clone. The rearrangement uses TRBV27 and TRBJ1-2; 7 bases align to TRBD1. In germline, CDR1 is MNHEY, CDR2 SMNVEV (reference sequence). The length of the CDR3 is 16 residues. V lost 0 bases to trimming and J lost 3 bases; unmatched junction nucleotides: 7. The CDR3 DNA is TGTGCCAGCAGTTTATCTGGGGGTGGGACAGACTATGGCTACACCTTC. Translating gives CASSLSGGGTDYGYTF.

The chain has TRBV9 and TRBJ2-3, with 11 nucleotides matching TRBD2. Germline V gene sequence: CDR1 SGDLS, CDR2 YYNGEE. The junction had 9 bases not matched to a gene; V was cut back by 3 bases and J by 3 bases. The CDR3 loop spans 17 amino acids. CDR3 DNA: TGTGCCAGCAGCGCGAATCCTAGCGGGGGGAGGACAGATACGCAGTATTTT. This gives the protein CASSANPSGGRTDTQYF.

This chain joins TRBV6-6 and TRBJ2-7, with 7 bases matching TRBD1. V shed 6 bases, J shed 5 bases, and the junction held 10 bases outside the gene matches. Germline V lookup: CDR1 MNHNY, CDR2 SVGAGI (reference sequence). CDR3 length: 14 residues. Here the CDR3 reads CASRWETGSNEQYF. The CDR3 DNA is TGTGCCAGCAGGTGGGAGACAGGGAGCAACGAGCAGTACTTC.

The chain recombines TRBV5-6 with TRBJ2-7; D is possibly TRBD1 (5 bases). The CDR3 length is 12 residues. Germline CDR1 is SGHDT and CDR2 is YYEEEE. Trimming left V 4 bases short and J 9 bases short, with 14 bases between. In nucleotides, the CDR3 is TGTGCCAGCAGCCTTACGGACAAGGCGCAGTACTTC. It yields the protein CASSLTDKAQYF.

V gene TRBV5-6 combines with J gene TRBJ1-3, with D hard to call. The V and J ends lost 0 bases and 0 bases respectively, with 7 bases between them. CDR1 and CDR2 from the germline V gene are SGHDT and YYEEEE. The CDR3 length is 15 residues. The CDR3 DNA reads TGTGCCAGCAGCTTGGGCAGTTTCTCTGGAAACACCATATATTTT. This codes for CASSLGSFSGNTIYF.

In DNA, the CDR3 is TGTGCCAGAAAGGGAGGGGGCACTGAAGCTTTCTTT. Its translation: CARKGGGTEAFF. This sequence joins TRBV27 and TRBJ1-1; a weak D match, TRBD1 (6 bases). Germline CDR1 MNHEY, CDR2 SMNVEV (reference sequence). V lost 9 bases, J lost 4 bases, and 12 bases lay in between. The CDR3 extends over 12 amino acids.

J is TRBJ1-4 and V is TRBV7-9, with D maybe TRBD1 (6 bases). The CDR3 loop spans 13 amino acids. V shed 6 bases and J shed 8 bases, with 13 bases lying between them. The germline CDR1 and CDR2 sequences are SEHNR and FQNEAQ (reference sequence). This CDR3 is CASRKGGEEKLFF. The DNA for the CDR3 is TGTGCCAGCAGAAAAGGGGGAGAAGAAAAACTGTTTTTT.

The chain employs TRBV7-2 and TRBJ1-2; 12 bases are a match to TRBD1. CDR1 SGHTA and CDR2 FQGNSA come from the germline V gene. V shed 5 bases and J 7 bases; nucleotides not matched to a gene: 5. The CDR3 has 14 residues. CDR3 region: CASSPGTGGIGYTF. CDR3 coding DNA: TGTGCCAGCAGCCCCGGGACAGGGGGCATTGGCTACACCTTC.

The rearrangement joins TRBV6-6 to TRBJ2-7; TRBD2 agrees at 7 bases. CDR1 MNHNY and CDR2 SVGAGI come from the germline V gene (reference sequence). V trimming: 6 bases; J trimming: 4 bases; junction bases outside the gene matches: 15. This CDR3 has 16 amino acids. CDR3 bases: TGTGCCAGCAGCTCCGGGGCAGGGAGGGTTCAGTACGAGCAGTACTTC. This translates into CASSSGAGRVQYEQYF.

J is TRBJ2-3 and V is TRBV27, with 10 bases aligning to TRBD1. The ends lost 2 bases at V and 4 bases at J; junction bases unmatched: 3. The germline gives CDR1 MNHEY, CDR2 SMNVEV (reference sequence). The CDR3 has 15 amino acids. CDR3 sequence reads: CASSLGQGDADTQYF. The DNA of the CDR3 is TGTGCCAGCAGTTTAGGACAGGGGGACGCAGATACGCAGTATTTT.

This CDR3 reads CASSRAGGPTDTQYF. CDR3 in DNA: TGTGCCAGCAGTAGAGCGGGGGGGCCCACAGATACGCAGTATTTT. The rearrangement links TRBV2 to TRBJ2-3; 10 bases map to TRBD2. CDR3 length: 15 residues. The ends lost 5 bases at V and 2 bases at J; junction bases unmatched: 4. Per germline, CDR1 SNHLY and CDR2 FYNNEI.

The gene calls are TRBV7-9 and TRBJ1-2, with a possible D match to TRBD1 (6 bases). The V and J ends lost 1 base and 2 bases respectively, with 20 bases between them. The length of the CDR3 is 18 residues. Germline-derived CDR1 and CDR2 are SEHNR and FQNEAQ (reference sequence). The CDR3 DNA reads as TGTGCCAGCAGCTTAGTGGGGCAGGGGCCTGCCTTAAACTATGGCTACACCTTC. This codes for CASSLVGQGPALNYGYTF.

In this sample, this clone turned up once. The chain recombines TRBV5-4 with TRBJ2-3, with TRBD1 as a possible D gene (5 bases). The CDR3 length is 16 residues. V lost 4 bases to trimming and J lost 2 bases, with 17 bases between them. CDR1 SGHNT and CDR2 YYREEE come from the germline V gene (reference sequence). CDR3 nucleotide sequence: TGTGCCAGCAGCCTAGGTTCAGGGTCGCTCACAGATACGCAGTATTTT. Its translation is CASSLGSGSLTDTQYF.

This clone was counted only a few times. The sample has other DNA sequences that encode this CDR3 too. V usage is TRBV7-2 and J usage is TRBJ1-5; tentatively, D is TRBD1 (6 bases). This CDR3 is 13 amino acids long. Germline V gene lookup returns CDR1 SGHTA and CDR2 FQGNSA. The V end was cut by 4 bases, the J end by 4 bases, with 8 bases between. CDR3 sequence (DNA): TGTGCCAGCAGCTCCCAGGGGAATCAGCCCCAGCATTTT. Protein product: CASSSQGNQPQHF. Drawing the rest from reference TRBV7-2 and TRBJ1-5, the complete variable domain is GAGVSQSPSNKVTEKGKDVELRCDPISGHTALYWYRQSLGQGLEFLIYFQGNSAPDKSGLPSDRFSAERTGGSVSTLTIQRTQQEDSAVYLCASSSQGNQPQHFGDGTRLSIL.